The 25 T cell receptor beta chains presented below share a single source sample, sequenced in a study of T cell responses to AZD1222 COVID-19 vaccine. Clones were sequenced by immunoSEQ multiplex PCR, and TCRdb holds only the in-frame ones, with some missing. This sample has tens of thousands of clones, with roughly 94% found just once. This specimen consisted of peripheral blood, obtained on day 0 of AZD1222 vaccination. The origin of the receptors is an adult in good health.

This chain links TRBV7-2 with TRBJ1-1, with 11 bases fitting TRBD1. The germline gives CDR1 SGHTA, CDR2 FQGNSA. The CDR3 length is 13 residues. V shed 5 bases, J shed 10 bases, and the junction held 6 bases outside the gene matches. The CDR3 region is CASSPGTGGRAFF. As DNA, the CDR3 is TGTGCCAGCAGCCCAGGGACAGGGGGTAGAGCTTTCTTT.

This chain uses TRBV19 with TRBJ2-2; D not certain. Germline assignment: CDR1 LNHDA and CDR2 SQIVND (reference sequence). This CDR3 has 12 residues. V was pared by 6 bases and J by 7 bases, with 9 bases between. CDR3 protein: CASRPRIGELFF. CDR3 DNA sequence: TGTGCCAGTAGGCCACGGATCGGGGAGCTGTTTTTT. Together with reference TRBV19 and TRBJ2-2, the CDR3 gives the full variable domain: DGGITQSPKYLFRKEGQNVTLSCEQNLNHDAMYWYRQDPGQGLRLIYYSQIVNDFQKGDIAEGYSVSREKKESFPLTVTSAQKNPTAFYLCASRPRIGELFFGEGSRLTVL.

The chain has TRBV27 and TRBJ1-5; a weak D match, TRBD1 (5 bases). V was shortened by 2 bases and J by 4 bases, with 9 bases between the two germline ends. Germline assignment: CDR1 MNHEY and CDR2 SMNVEV (reference sequence). This CDR3 has 14 residues. The CDR3 nucleotides are TGTGCCAGCAGTTTAGGGGGTGGAAATCAGCCCCAGCATTTT. Protein sequence: CASSLGGGNQPQHF.

A few counts support this clone. The chain carries TRBV5-4 and TRBJ1-6; 7 bases agree with TRBD1. Germline CDR1 SGHNT, CDR2 YYREEE (reference sequence). The junction had 4 bases not matched to a gene; V was cut back by 6 bases and J by 7 bases. The CDR3 spans 13 residues. The CDR3 region is CASKGTANSPLHF. In DNA, the CDR3 is TGTGCCAGCAAGGGGACAGCCAATTCACCCCTCCACTTT.

V usage is TRBV4-1 and J usage is TRBJ1-5, with D maybe TRBD1 (6 bases). The V gene lost 4 bases and the J gene lost 4 bases, with 14 bases spanning the gap. The CDR3 has 15 amino acids. Per germline, CDR1 MGHRA and CDR2 YSYEKL. For the CDR3, the DNA is TGCGCCAGCAGCCTAGATCCGGGACAAAATCAGCCCCAGCATTTT. It encodes CASSLDPGQNQPQHF.

This chain joins TRBV28 and TRBJ1-2; no clear D. Between the trimmed V and J ends, which lost 2 bases and 4 bases, there was a span of 8 bases. Germline CDR1 and CDR2: MDHEN and SYDVKM. The CDR3 is 13 residues long. The CDR3 coding sequence is TGTGCCAGCAGTTTAGCCAGACTCTATGGCTACACCTTC. This codes for CASSLARLYGYTF.

CDR3 sequence reads: CASSQDFGHFYGYTF. In DNA, the CDR3 is TGTGCCAGCAGCCAAGATTTCGGGCATTTCTATGGCTACACCTTC. The gene calls are TRBV14 and TRBJ1-2; the D is unclear. Deletions cut 0 bases from V and 4 bases from J, with 12 bases between. Germline V gene lookup returns CDR1 SGHDN and CDR2 FVKESK. The CDR3 contains 15 residues.

J is TRBJ2-6 and V is TRBV9; 7 bases are shared with TRBD1. J lost 4 bases, V lost 3 bases, and 4 bases had no gene match. Germline CDR1 and CDR2: SGDLS and YYNGEE. This CDR3 region has 15 residues. The CDR3: CASSAGGTGANVLTF. The CDR3 region has the DNA TGTGCCAGCAGCGCAGGGGGTACAGGGGCCAACGTCCTGACTTTC.

Only one count was recorded for this clone. This chain joins TRBV29-1 and TRBJ2-5; a possible D gene is TRBD1 (6 bases). V was cut by 6 bases and J by 2 bases, with 10 bases left in between. There are 12 residues in the CDR3. CDR1 and CDR2 (germline): SQVTM, ANQGSEA. CDR3 region: CSVQGPQETQYF. The CDR3 DNA reads as TGCAGCGTACAGGGTCCTCAAGAGACCCAGTACTTC.

CDR3 DNA sequence: TGTGCCAGCAGCCCTCTAGCGGGGGACTCTGGGGCCAACGTCCTGACTTTC. This encodes CASSPLAGDSGANVLTF. The V call is TRBV27, the J call TRBJ2-6; TRBD2 agrees at 10 bases. The CDR3 sequence is 17 residues long. Germline V gene sequence: CDR1 MNHEY, CDR2 SMNVEV (reference sequence). The V and J ends lost 6 bases and 0 bases, in that order; junction bases with no gene match: 5.

V gene TRBV27 combines with J gene TRBJ1-6; D remains ambiguous. This CDR3 contains 14 residues. Trimming stripped 2 bases from V and 7 bases from J, with 9 bases between. In germline, CDR1 is MNHEY, CDR2 SMNVEV (reference sequence). CDR3 sequence reads: CASSLSRNNSPLHF. The CDR3 DNA follows: TGTGCCAGCAGTTTAAGCAGGAACAATTCACCCCTCCACTTT.

The chain combines TRBV29-1 with TRBJ2-7, with a tentative D call TRBD1 (5 bases). Trimming stripped 4 bases from V and 3 bases from J, with 7 bases between. The length of the CDR3 is 11 residues. Germline CDR1 is SQVTM and CDR2 is ANQGSEA. CDR3 sequence: CSVGDSYEQYF. The CDR3 bases are TGCAGCGTTGGTGACAGCTACGAGCAGTACTTC.

V gene TRBV5-1 combines with J gene TRBJ1-1; D might be TRBD1 (5 bases). Germline V gives CDR1 SGHRS, CDR2 YFSETQ. The CDR3 has 14 residues. The germline V and J ends were trimmed by 0 bases and 7 bases, with 13 bases remaining between them. The CDR3 DNA sequence: TGCGCCAGCAGCTTGGTCGGTCATCAGGGTGAAGCTTTCTTT. The encoded protein is CASSLVGHQGEAFF.

The chain uses TRBV7-2 and TRBJ1-2; D is uncertain. The germline V gene has CDR1 SGHTA and CDR2 FQGNSA. Between the trimmed V and J ends, which lost 5 bases and 0 bases, there was a span of 10 bases. The CDR3 has 14 residues. The CDR3 DNA reads TGTGCCAGCAGCCTTGGGGTAGCTAACTATGGCTACACCTTC. As protein: CASSLGVANYGYTF.

This chain connects TRBV11-3 to TRBJ2-3; 8 positions match TRBD2. The V gene's germline CDR1 is SGHNT and CDR2 YENEEA. The J segment lost 7 bases and the V segment lost 8 bases, leaving 14 bases of the junction unmatched. This CDR3 has 15 amino acids. The CDR3 sequence: CASGPGAGGSNTQYF. The CDR3 nucleotides are TGTGCCAGCGGACCGGGCGCGGGAGGTTCAAATACGCAGTATTTT.

The chain has TRBV25-1 and TRBJ1-1, with 7 nucleotides matching TRBD1. Germline CDR1 and CDR2: MGHDK and SYGVNS. The CDR3 is made up of 17 amino acids. Losses at the gene ends were 1 base for V and 6 bases for J; bases not matched to a gene: 14. The CDR3 nucleotides are TGTGCCAGCAGTGAATCGCTCCCCAACAGGGGCAGAGCTGAAGCTTTCTTT. It is translated as CASSESLPNRGRAEAFF.

The chain recombines TRBV24-1 with TRBJ2-1; 13 positions agree with TRBD2. Germline V gene sequence: CDR1 KGHDR, CDR2 SFDVKD. CDR3 length equals 14 residues. Germline trimming cut 4 bases from V and 13 bases from J; bases unmatched to any gene: 6. For the CDR3, the DNA is TGTGCCACCAGTGAATCGGGACTAGCGGGACCTCAGTTCTTC. This codes for CATSESGLAGPQFF.

The genes are TRBV29-1 and TRBJ2-7; 10 positions agree with TRBD2. CDR1 and CDR2 from the germline V gene are SQVTM and ANQGSEA. Trimming took 6 bases from V and 3 from J; bases not matched to a gene: 5. This CDR3 region has 13 residues. The DNA for the CDR3 is TGCAGCGTCGGACTAGCGGCACGCTACGAGCAGTACTTC. Translating it yields CSVGLAARYEQYF.

The genes are TRBV9 and TRBJ2-1; TRBD2 matches at 14 bases. The junction had 6 bases not matched to a gene; V was cut back by 3 bases and J by 7 bases. The CDR3 covers 16 residues. Germline assignment: CDR1 SGDLS and CDR2 YYNGEE. CDR3 residues: CASSAGLAGAGNEQFF. The CDR3 region has the DNA TGTGCCAGCAGCGCGGGACTAGCGGGAGCGGGTAATGAGCAGTTCTTC.

The chain has TRBV19 and TRBJ1-5, with 7 bases identical to TRBD1. Germline lookup yields CDR1 LNHDA and CDR2 SQIVND (reference sequence). This CDR3 comprises 14 residues. V shed 5 bases, J shed 5 bases, and the junction held 6 bases outside the gene matches. The CDR3: CASSLQGWYQPQHF. CDR3 nucleotide sequence: TGTGCCAGTAGTTTACAGGGGTGGTATCAGCCCCAGCATTTT.

This chain links TRBV5-1 with TRBJ2-2; a possible D gene is TRBD2 (5 bases). The CDR3 loop spans 15 amino acids. V lost 0 bases and J lost 3, with 9 bases in between. CDR1 and CDR2 from the germline V gene are SGHRS and YFSETQ. CDR3 DNA: TGCGCCAGCAGCTTGGCCGGGGAGTACACCGGGGAGCTGTTTTTT. Translated: CASSLAGEYTGELFF.

The chain recombines TRBV7-9 with TRBJ2-7; tentative D call: TRBD1 (6 bases). Trimming cost V 5 bases and J 0 bases, with 17 bases left between them. The CDR3 sequence is 16 residues long. Germline lookup yields CDR1 SEHNR and CDR2 FQNEAQ (reference sequence). The CDR3 reads CASSLLGQRSSYEQYF. The DNA of the CDR3 is TGTGCCAGCAGCCTCCTAGGACAGCGAAGCTCCTACGAGCAGTACTTC.

This rearrangement joins TRBV30 to TRBJ1-2; 7 bases agree with TRBD1. Germline V gene sequence: CDR1 GTSNPN, CDR2 SVGIG (reference sequence). Trimming cost V 5 bases and J 2 bases; bases outside gene matches: 5. The CDR3 is 13 amino acids. The CDR3 DNA follows: TGTGCCTGGGAGGCGGACAGGAACTATGGCTACACCTTC. Translated, it gives CAWEADRNYGYTF.

The chain joins TRBV20-1 to TRBJ1-2; 7 bases are shared with TRBD1. Germline-derived CDR1 and CDR2 are DFQATT and SNEGSKA (reference sequence). The junction had 3 bases not matched to a gene; V was cut back by 3 bases and J by 2 bases. This CDR3 has 13 amino acids. The CDR3 here is CSASLQGNYGYTF. The CDR3 DNA reads as TGCAGTGCTAGTTTACAGGGGAACTATGGCTACACCTTC.

The V and J genes are TRBV18 and TRBJ2-1; possibly TRBD1 or TRBD2 for D (5 bases each). The CDR3 contains 12 residues. Germline V lookup: CDR1 KGHSH, CDR2 LQKENI. V was pared by 3 bases and J by 8 bases, with 8 bases between. The CDR3 nucleotides are TGTGCCAGCTCACCCTTGGGGGATGAGCAGTTCTTC. This encodes CASSPLGDEQFF.